These 23 T cell receptor beta chains came from one sample sequenced in a study of cytomegalovirus exposure and HLA in healthy donors. PCR primers comprised 60 Vbeta and 13 Jbeta primers. Here immunoSEQ multiplex PCR was the method, and the copy in TCRdb shows in-frame clones only, minus some. The sample yields 120,000 or so clones, 70% to 75% seen once. Sequencing used PBMCs. These receptors originate from a woman between 40 and 55 years old in good health and CMV-seronegative.

The chain employs TRBV2 and TRBJ1-4; no clear D. The length of the CDR3 is 15 residues. CDR1 is SNHLY, CDR2 FYNNEI, per germline. V was pared by 1 base and J by 8 bases, with 14 bases between. As DNA, the CDR3 is TGTGCCAGCAGTGAAGGATTCCCCAGAAGAGAAAAACTGTTTTTT. Translated, it gives CASSEGFPRREKLFF.

The chain combines TRBV19 with TRBJ1-3; unclear D gene. The length of the CDR3 is 14 residues. Germline assignment: CDR1 LNHDA and CDR2 SQIVND (reference sequence). This CDR3 is CSSRETYSGNTIYF. The CDR3, as DNA: TGTTCCTCGAGGGAGACCTACTCTGGAAACACCATATATTTT.

The chain recombines TRBV2 with TRBJ2-1; 7 bases are shared with TRBD2. The CDR3 loop spans 15 amino acids. Germline V lookup: CDR1 SNHLY, CDR2 FYNNEI. Trimming took 10 bases from V and 6 from J; bases not matched to a gene: 15. The CDR3 sequence: CAITVAGPGGNEQFF. CDR3 DNA: TGTGCCATCACGGTCGCGGGTCCGGGGGGCAATGAGCAGTTCTTC.

The rearrangement links TRBV29-1 to TRBJ2-1; the match to TRBD1 covers 9 bases. The CDR3 length is 12 residues. Germline trimming cut 7 bases from V and 6 bases from J; bases unmatched to any gene: 4. Germline CDR1 reads SQVTM; CDR2 reads ANQGSEA. The CDR3 is CSANRGPNEQFF. CDR3 sequence (DNA): TGCAGCGCCAACAGGGGGCCCAATGAGCAGTTCTTC.

The chain joins TRBV21-1 to TRBJ2-1; the table assigns TRBD2, which was not confirmed against the DNA. TRBV21-1 is recorded as a pseudogene. The CDR3 sequence is 16 residues long. CDR3 amino acids: CASSRTSGGNYNEQFF. The CDR3 region has the DNA TGTGCCAGCAGCAGGACTAGCGGGGGAAACTACAATGAGCAGTTCTTC.

The gene calls are TRBV7-2 and TRBJ2-7, with TRBD1 matching over 8 bases. V lost 5 bases to trimming and J lost 4 bases; unmatched junction nucleotides: 4. The germline gives CDR1 SGHTA, CDR2 FQGNSA. The CDR3 has 13 amino acids. The chain's CDR3 is CASSGTGIYEQYF. The CDR3 DNA reads as TGTGCCAGCAGCGGGACAGGCATATACGAGCAGTACTTC.

This clone has more than one count but fewer than ten. The chain recombines TRBV7-9 with TRBJ1-4, with D perhaps matching TRBD1 (5 bases). The CDR3 totals 17 residues. Trimming shortened V by 0 bases and J by 7 bases, and 18 bases separated the two germline ends. The germline gives CDR1 SEHNR, CDR2 FQNEAQ (reference sequence). CDR3: CASSLARDHLEGEKLFF. As DNA, the CDR3 is TGTGCCAGCAGCTTAGCGCGGGACCATTTAGAGGGTGAAAAACTGTTTTTT.

In this sample, this clone turned up once. The genes are TRBV28 and TRBJ1-5; a possible D gene is TRBD1 (5 bases). Per germline, CDR1 MDHEN and CDR2 SYDVKM. Trimming removed 4 bases from V and 0 bases from J, with 19 bases in between. This CDR3 has 18 residues. CDR3 sequence (DNA): TGTGCCAGCAGTTGGGGCAAGGACCCCCATTATAGCAATCAGCCCCAGCATTTT. Translated, it gives CASSWGKDPHYSNQPQHF.

The chain recombines TRBV7-9 with TRBJ1-4; D call uncertain. Germline CDR1 SEHNR, CDR2 FQNEAQ (reference sequence). The CDR3 is 15 residues long. V lost 1 base and J 4 bases, leaving 10 bases between the germline ends. CDR3 coding DNA: TGTGCCAGCAGCTTAGGTGACACCAATAATGAAAAACTGTTTTTT. Protein product: CASSLGDTNNEKLFF. Supplemented by reference TRBV7-9 and TRBJ1-4, the full variable domain reads DTGVSQNPRHKITKRGQNVTFRCDPISEHNRLYWYRQTLGQGPEFLTYFQNEAQLEKSRLLSDRFSAERPKGSFSTLEIQRTEQGDSAMYLCASSLGDTNNEKLFFGSGTQLSVL.

V usage is TRBV7-2 and J usage is TRBJ1-2, with 7 bases matching TRBD1. The CDR3 contains 13 residues. Trimming at V came to 7 bases and at J to 7 bases, leaving 9 bases not matched to a gene. Per the germline V gene, CDR1 is SGHTA and CDR2 is FQGNSA. The CDR3 sequence is CASTLSAGGGYTF. The DNA of the CDR3 is TGTGCCAGCACCTTGTCTGCAGGGGGTGGCTACACCTTC. Based on the CDR3 plus reference TRBV7-2 and TRBJ1-2, the full variable domain is GAGVSQSPSNKVTEKGKDVELRCDPISGHTALYWYRQSLGQGLEFLIYFQGNSAPDKSGLPSDRFSAERTGGSVSTLTIQRTQQEDSAVYLCASTLSAGGGYTFGSGTRLTVV.

The rearrangement joins TRBV7-2 to TRBJ1-4; tentatively, D is TRBD1 (5 bases). The CDR3 spans 15 residues. Trimming left V 4 bases short and J 7 bases short, with 16 bases between. CDR1 and CDR2 (germline): SGHTA, FQGNSA. This CDR3 is CASSSQWGRGEKLFF. The CDR3 nucleotides read TGTGCCAGCAGCTCTCAGTGGGGTAGGGGTGAAAAACTGTTTTTT.

J is TRBJ1-5 and V is TRBV19; D is unresolved. Germline-derived CDR1 and CDR2 are LNHDA and SQIVND (reference sequence). The germline V and J ends were trimmed by 3 bases and 15 bases, with 3 bases remaining between them. This CDR3 comprises 8 residues. Here the CDR3 DNA reads TGTGCCAGTAGTATTCTGCATTTT. It yields the protein CASSILHF. Based on the CDR3 plus reference TRBV19 and TRBJ1-5, the full variable domain is DGGITQSPKYLFRKEGQNVTLSCEQNLNHDAMYWYRQDPGQGLRLIYYSQIVNDFQKGDIAEGYSVSREKKESFPLTVTSAQKNPTAFYLCASSILHFGDGTRLSIL.

This clone was seen more than once but under ten times. The V and J genes are TRBV6-5 and TRBJ1-2; D call uncertain. Germline-derived CDR1 and CDR2 are MNHEY and SVGAGI. The CDR3 runs 13 residues. V was clipped by 4 bases and J by 7 bases, with 13 bases between them. As DNA, the CDR3 is TGTGCCAGCAGTTTACATGAACGGGGTGGCTACACCTTC. It is translated as CASSLHERGGYTF.

This clone was observed a few times. CDR3 sequence: CASSLNLQETQYF. In nucleotides, the CDR3 is TGTGCCAGCAGCTTAAACTTACAAGAGACCCAGTACTTC. The chain carries TRBV7-3 and TRBJ2-5; D ambiguous. CDR3 length: 13 amino acids. Trimming shortened V by 1 base and J by 2 bases, and 5 bases separated the two germline ends. Germline V gene data show CDR1 as SGHTA and CDR2 as FQGTGA.

DNA for the CDR3: TGCGCCAGCAGCCAAGGTGGCAGGGGAGGGCCCGGGGAGCTGTTTTTT. Translated, it gives CASSQGGRGGPGELFF. The gene calls are TRBV4-1 and TRBJ2-2, with TRBD2 as a possible D gene (7 bases). The V and J ends lost 1 base and 6 bases respectively, with 15 bases between them. From germline, CDR1 is MGHRA and CDR2 YSYEKL. CDR3 size: 16 residues.

This chain links TRBV6-5 with TRBJ2-1, with 10 bases fitting TRBD1. Germline CDR1 reads MNHEY; CDR2 reads SVGAGI. CDR3 length equals 15 residues. With 5 bases clipped from V and 9 bases from J, the junction kept 10 bases outside the gene matches. CDR3 sequence (DNA): TGTGCCAGCAGTGCGGCCCGGGACAGGGGTGGTGAGCAGTTCTTC. Its translation: CASSAARDRGGEQFF.

V gene TRBV5-1 combines with J gene TRBJ2-5, with 10 bases lining up with TRBD2. The J segment lost 2 bases and the V segment lost 2 bases, leaving 3 bases of the junction unmatched. The CDR3 loop spans 15 amino acids. Per the germline V gene, CDR1 is SGHRS and CDR2 is YFSETQ. The CDR3 sequence is CASSLGLAEQETQYF. The CDR3 DNA reads as TGCGCCAGCAGCTTAGGACTAGCGGAGCAAGAGACCCAGTACTTC.

With respect to this clone: At the DNA level, this CDR3 is encoded by other sequences in the same sample as well. The chain couples TRBV11-2 to TRBJ1-2; a possible D gene is TRBD1 (6 bases). The CDR3 spans 13 residues. Looked up from germline, CDR1 is SGHAT and CDR2 is FQNNGV. With 5 bases removed from V and 2 bases from J, the gap between germline ends came to 9 bases. DNA of the CDR3: TGTGCCAGCAGCCCGGACAGAAACTATGGCTACACCTTC. This gives the protein CASSPDRNYGYTF.

V and J are TRBV5-1 and TRBJ2-5; 8 bases map to TRBD2. The J call may be incorrect, as the DNA end agrees better with TRBJ2-7. The CDR3 sequence is 15 residues long. CDR1 is SGHRS and CDR2 is YFSETQ in the germline V gene. The DNA for the CDR3 is TGCGCCAGCAGCGCGACCGGGACTAGCTCCTACGAGCAGTACTTC. It specifies CASSATGTSSYEQYF.

CDR3 in amino acids: CASRRGANEAFF. The CDR3 nucleotides read TGTGCCAGCAGGCGGGGGGCTAACGAAGCTTTCTTT. The chain is built from TRBV6-5 and TRBJ1-1; the D gene is possibly TRBD1 (6 bases). The V and J ends lost 6 bases and 8 bases respectively, with 13 bases between them. The CDR3 runs to 12 residues. Germline CDR1 and CDR2: MNHEY and SVGAGI.

V gene TRBV30 combines with J gene TRBJ1-2; 8 bases line up with TRBD1. Germline-derived CDR1 and CDR2 are GTSNPN and SVGIG (reference sequence). The CDR3 consists of 14 residues. V was pared by 6 bases and J by 1 base, with 7 bases of the junction left unmatched. The CDR3 reads CACLDRGRNYGYTF. The CDR3 coding sequence is TGTGCCTGTTTAGACAGGGGACGTAACTATGGCTACACCTTC.

The chain links TRBV9 to TRBJ2-2, with 10 bases fitting TRBD2. This CDR3 is built from 17 residues. Trimming took 2 bases from V and 0 from J; bases not matched to a gene: 4. The germline V gene has CDR1 SGDLS and CDR2 YYNGEE. CDR3 DNA: TGTGCCAGCAGCGTTTCTAGCGGGGGTACGAACACCGGGGAGCTGTTTTTT. Translation gives CASSVSSGGTNTGELFF. The variable domain in full, completed from reference TRBV9 and TRBJ2-2, reads DSGVTQTPKHLITATGQRVTLRCSPRSGDLSVYWYQQSLDQGLQFLIQYYNGEERAKGNILERFSAQQFPDLHSELNLSSLELGDSALYFCASSVSSGGTNTGELFFGEGSRLTVL.

J is TRBJ1-2 and V is TRBV18; D gene uncertain. Germline V gives CDR1 KGHSH, CDR2 LQKENI. This CDR3 spans 13 amino acids. V lost 0 bases to trimming and J lost 4 bases, with 6 bases between them. The CDR3 DNA follows: TGTGCCAGCTCACCACCGAGTGTCTATGGCTACACCTTC. Amino acid sequence: CASSPPSVYGYTF.